The next 29 T cell receptor beta chains were all read from a single sample in a study of beta chain features in type 1 diabetes listed by TCRdb under 2018. The library was generated by the immunoSEQ multiplex PCR assay. All of the isolated RNA was reverse transcribed with the High Capacity cDNA Reverse Transcription Kit, so expressed TCRB transcripts were sequenced. TCRdb took this table from immuneACCESS and kept in-frame rearrangements with V and J called. Such tables lack part of the clones; where checked against another copy, unresolved V genes explain under half of the gap, and the rest is unexplained. A total of 200,000 to 250,000 clones appear in this sample, roughly 9.6% of them only once. The ten largest make up around 0.037% of the sample. Sequences were obtained from naive CD4+ T cells from blood. What the cell subset or site label conveys for this sample: true naive CD4+ T cells. These receptors came from a woman aged 18-29 years in good health.

The sample holds a few counts of this clone. This chain connects TRBV10-3 to TRBJ2-3; 10 nucleotides agree with TRBD1. The trim removed 6 bases at V and 0 bases at J, leaving 12 bases unmatched. CDR1 is ENHRY, CDR2 SYGVKD, per germline. The CDR3 spans 18 residues. The CDR3 nucleotides read TGTGCCATCAGGGGCCTGACAGGGGGCGAATCTAGCACAGATACGCAGTATTTT. This translates into CAIRGLTGGESSTDTQYF.

This clone has only a few counts. The genes are TRBV11-1 and TRBJ1-5; D is undetermined. V shed 3 bases and J shed 9 bases, with 6 bases lying between them. The CDR3 is 11 residues long. Per the germline V gene, CDR1 is SGHAT and CDR2 is FQDESV (reference sequence). Here the CDR3 DNA reads TGTGCCAGCAGCTTGTTCGGGCCCCAGCATTTT. It translates to CASSLFGPQHF.

There are a few counts of this clone. The genes are TRBV6-5 and TRBJ1-1; tentative D call: TRBD1 (6 bases). The CDR3 has 13 residues. Trimming left V 0 bases short and J 4 bases short, with 6 bases between. Germline-derived CDR1 and CDR2 are MNHEY and SVGAGI. The CDR3 loop is CASSYSGATEAFF. CDR3 DNA: TGTGCCAGCAGTTACTCGGGGGCCACTGAAGCTTTCTTT.

There are a few counts of this clone. This chain joins TRBV30 and TRBJ1-3; D perhaps matches TRBD1 (6 bases). Trimming pared 0 bases from V and 4 bases from J, leaving 13 bases between. CDR1 and CDR2 (germline): GTSNPN, SVGIG (reference sequence). The CDR3 covers 15 residues. CDR3 sequence (DNA): TGTGCCTGGAGTGTACATCAGGGGATCGGAAACACCATATATTTT. Its translation is CAWSVHQGIGNTIYF.

The chain recombines TRBV19 with TRBJ2-7; tentative D call: TRBD1 (5 bases). This CDR3 has 12 amino acids. Looked up from germline, CDR1 is LNHDA and CDR2 is SQIVND (reference sequence). Trimming shortened V by 6 bases and J by 0 bases, and 6 bases separated the two germline ends. The CDR3 DNA sequence: TGTGCCAGTAGAGGGGCCTCCTACGAGCAGTACTTC. This sequence encodes CASRGASYEQYF.

The rearrangement links TRBV5-1 to TRBJ1-1, with a weak D call TRBD1 (5 bases). The CDR3 totals 12 residues. The germline V gene encodes CDR1 SGHRS and CDR2 YFSETQ. Trimming stripped 4 bases from V and 7 bases from J, with 11 bases between. CDR3 sequence reads: CASSPNDSEAFF. The CDR3 DNA reads as TGCGCCAGCAGCCCAAATGACAGTGAAGCTTTCTTT. Using reference TRBV5-1 and TRBJ1-1 for the parts outside the CDR3, the full variable domain is KAGVTQTPRYLIKTRGQQVTLSCSPISGHRSVSWYQQTPGQGLQFLFEYFSETQRNKGNFPGRFSGRQFSNSRSEMNVSTLELGDSALYLCASSPNDSEAFFGQGTRLTVV.

The chain recombines TRBV27 with TRBJ2-1, with 7 bases lining up with TRBD2. CDR1 is MNHEY and CDR2 is SMNVEV in the germline V gene (reference sequence). V shed 5 bases and J 0 bases; nucleotides not matched to a gene: 10. This CDR3 is built from 17 residues. DNA for the CDR3: TGTGCCAGCAGTCCCCGACTAGCCGGCCCCTCCTACAATGAGCAGTTCTTC. It specifies CASSPRLAGPSYNEQFF.

The chain recombines TRBV27 with TRBJ2-2; no definite D call. In germline, CDR1 is MNHEY, CDR2 SMNVEV (reference sequence). This CDR3 comprises 17 residues. Trimming stripped 2 bases from V and 1 base from J, with 14 bases between. CDR3 nucleotide sequence: TGTGCCAGCAGTTTACAGTCGATCAATCAGAACACCGGGGAGCTGTTTTTT. It yields the protein CASSLQSINQNTGELFF.

The chain employs TRBV7-8 and TRBJ2-3, with D perhaps matching TRBD1 (6 bases). The CDR3 totals 14 residues. The V gene's germline CDR1 is SGHVS and CDR2 FQNEAQ. The V end lost 1 base, the J end lost 8 bases, and 13 bases lay between the germline ends. Written as DNA, the CDR3 is TGTGCCAGCAGCTTAGGATGGGGGCAGGGTACGCAGTATTTT. Translated, it gives CASSLGWGQGTQYF. Full variable domain (missing parts from reference TRBV7-8 and TRBJ2-3): GAGVSQSPRYKVAKRGQDVALRCDPISGHVSLFWYQQALGQGPEFLTYFQNEAQLDKSGLPSDRFFAERPEGSVSTLKIQRTQQEDSAVYLCASSLGWGQGTQYFGPGTRLTVL.

The chain uses TRBV2 and TRBJ2-2, with D possibly being TRBD1 (5 bases). Germline V gene sequence: CDR1 SNHLY, CDR2 FYNNEI. This CDR3 spans 13 amino acids. The V gene lost 2 bases and the J gene lost 7 bases, with 8 bases spanning the gap. As DNA, the CDR3 is TGTGCCAGCAGTGAACAGGGTAACGGGGAGCTGTTTTTT. Translated: CASSEQGNGELFF.

This chain joins TRBV12-5 and TRBJ1-1; a weak D match, TRBD1 (6 bases). Trimming took 1 base from V and 0 from J, leaving 12 bases between them. Germline V gene data show CDR1 as LGHNT and CDR2 as FRNRAP. This CDR3 is built from 16 residues. CDR3 DNA: TGTGCTAGTGGTTTGGGCCGCAGGGGTATGAACACTGAAGCTTTCTTT. It yields the protein CASGLGRRGMNTEAFF.

The table lists this clone with a few counts. The V gene is TRBV30, the J gene TRBJ1-2; TRBD1 aligns across 8 bases. Germline V gives CDR1 GTSNPN, CDR2 SVGIG (reference sequence). The CDR3 is 16 residues long. V was clipped by 2 bases and J by 0 bases; unmatched bases: 8. The CDR3 is CAWSIRQGTTNYGYTF. The CDR3 DNA follows: TGTGCCTGGAGTATCCGACAGGGGACAACTAACTATGGCTACACCTTC.

V usage is TRBV4-2 and J usage is TRBJ2-1; 12 nucleotides align to TRBD2. V gave up 1 base and J gave up 10 bases; unmatched junction bases: 8. CDR3 length equals 16 residues. Germline V gene data show CDR1 as LGHNA and CDR2 as YNFKEQ. The CDR3 spells CASSQGLAGAPGEQFF. Written as DNA, the CDR3 is TGTGCCAGCAGCCAAGGACTAGCGGGGGCCCCGGGAGAGCAGTTCTTC.

Only a few counts were recorded for this clone. The CDR3 nucleotides are TGTGCCAGCAGCGTAGCGCAGGCCTCCTACAATGAGCAGTTCTTC. Translation gives CASSVAQASYNEQFF. The chain recombines TRBV9 with TRBJ2-1; D gene ambiguous. This CDR3 comprises 15 residues. Trimming removed 0 bases at V and 0 bases at J, with 7 bases between. Per germline, CDR1 SGDLS and CDR2 YYNGEE.

In DNA, the CDR3 is TGTGCCAGCAGCCTTGGAACCATACAGGGTTTGGAGACCCAGTACTTC. This translates into CASSLGTIQGLETQYF. The chain uses TRBV7-9 and TRBJ2-5; D might be TRBD1 (6 bases). The CDR3 sequence is 16 residues long. Trimming left V 5 bases short and J 5 bases short, with 21 bases between. CDR1 SEHNR and CDR2 FQNEAQ come from the germline V gene (reference sequence).

The chain employs TRBV6-1 and TRBJ2-7; D might be TRBD2 (5 bases). The CDR3 is 14 amino acids. CDR1 is MNHNS and CDR2 is SASEGT in the germline V gene. The ends were cut back, 1 base at V and 1 base at J, with 8 bases in the middle. The CDR3 DNA is TGTGCCAGCAGTGAAGTACGAGGGTCCTACGAGCAGTACTTC. It encodes CASSEVRGSYEQYF.

In its sample, this clone was seen a few times. V is TRBV10-3 and J is TRBJ2-5, with 7 nucleotides matching TRBD1. CDR1 and CDR2 (germline): ENHRY, SYGVKD. Trimming at V came to 1 base and at J to 1 base, leaving 3 bases not matched to a gene. The CDR3 extends over 15 amino acids. CDR3 nucleotides: TGTGCCATCAGTGAGTTAAAGGGGGCCCAAGAGACCCAGTACTTC. It specifies CAISELKGAQETQYF.

This clone was found a few times. The CDR3, as DNA: TGTGCCAGCTCTGCCCTAGCGGGAGACCGGAGCTCCTACGAGCAGTACTTC. It encodes CASSALAGDRSSYEQYF. The chain joins TRBV2 to TRBJ2-7; TRBD2 matches at 10 bases. This CDR3 has 17 amino acids. Germline CDR1 reads SNHLY; CDR2 reads FYNNEI. Trimming removed 8 bases from V and 0 bases from J; junction bases left unmatched: 13.

The rearrangement uses TRBV19 and TRBJ1-5; 11 bases are a match to TRBD1. This CDR3 region has 17 residues. The trim removed 9 bases at V and 0 bases at J, leaving 10 bases unmatched. Germline values: CDR1 LNHDA, CDR2 SQIVND (reference sequence). The DNA for the CDR3 is TGTGCCAGCTCGGACAGGGGGCCGACTTATAGCAATCAGCCCCAGCATTTT. Protein sequence: CASSDRGPTYSNQPQHF.

This chain uses TRBV9 with TRBJ2-2; D possibly corresponds to TRBD2 (6 bases). Trimming removed 3 bases from V and 6 bases from J, with 6 bases in between. Looked up from germline, CDR1 is SGDLS and CDR2 is YYNGEE. The CDR3 extends over 12 amino acids. In DNA, the CDR3 is TGTGCCAGCAGCGGGGGGGCCGGGGAGCTGTTTTTT. This sequence encodes CASSGGAGELFF.

This clone appeared a few times. The V gene is TRBV5-1, the J gene TRBJ1-2; D perhaps matches TRBD1 (6 bases). V lost 5 bases, J lost 2 bases, and 19 bases lay in between. Germline CDR1 SGHRS, CDR2 YFSETQ. This CDR3 has 16 residues. The chain's CDR3 is CASRLTPTGQNYGYTF. CDR3 nucleotides: TGCGCCAGCAGGTTAACCCCAACCGGACAGAACTATGGCTACACCTTC.

This clone has a handful of counts. V is TRBV25-1 and J is TRBJ1-6; 9 bases fit TRBD1. This CDR3 is built from 14 residues. With 7 bases clipped from V and 10 bases from J, the junction kept 8 bases outside the gene matches. Germline lookup yields CDR1 MGHDK and CDR2 SYGVNS. CDR3 amino acids: CASTRTGERSPLHF. The CDR3 region has the DNA TGTGCCAGCACCAGGACAGGGGAGCGCTCACCCCTCCACTTT. The whole variable domain, remainder taken from reference TRBV25-1 and TRBJ1-6, is EADIYQTPRYLVIGTGKKITLECSQTMGHDKMYWYQQDPGMELHLIHYSYGVNSTEKGDLSSESTVSRIRTEHFPLTLESARPSHTSQYLCASTRTGERSPLHFGNGTRLTVT.

This clone was seen many times. V and J are TRBV18 and TRBJ2-1, with no clear D. There are 15 residues in the CDR3. Trimming took off 1 base at V and 5 bases at J, with 12 bases between the two ends. Germline assignment: CDR1 KGHSH and CDR2 LQKENI. The CDR3 sequence: CASSPLVAENNEQFF. CDR3 in DNA: TGTGCCAGCTCACCACTGGTCGCAGAAAACAATGAGCAGTTCTTC.

This clone was seen a handful of times. The V gene is TRBV20-1, the J gene TRBJ1-2; D not resolved. Deletions cut 4 bases from V and 6 bases from J, with 9 bases between. The CDR3 is 11 amino acids. Germline V lookup: CDR1 DFQATT, CDR2 SNEGSKA (reference sequence). CDR3 residues: CSAMAGHGYTF. CDR3 DNA: TGCAGTGCTATGGCGGGTCATGGCTACACCTTC.

The chain combines TRBV9 with TRBJ2-7; D may be TRBD1 (5 bases). Trimming removed 0 bases from V and 6 bases from J, with 13 bases in between. This CDR3 comprises 14 residues. Germline V gene sequence: CDR1 SGDLS, CDR2 YYNGEE. In nucleotides, the CDR3 is TGTGCCAGCAGCGTAGACAGGAATGTAGGCGAGCAGTACTTC. Encoded protein: CASSVDRNVGEQYF.

This clone has just a few counts. The V and J genes are TRBV4-1 and TRBJ1-1, with D perhaps matching TRBD1 (5 bases). Germline V gives CDR1 MGHRA, CDR2 YSYEKL. The CDR3 length is 16 residues. Trimming removed 5 bases from V and 0 bases from J, with 16 bases in between. In nucleotides, the CDR3 is TGCGCCAGCAGCTTATTGGGGCCAACAATGAACACTGAAGCTTTCTTT. Protein product: CASSLLGPTMNTEAFF.

This clone was counted a few times. The chain carries TRBV11-2 and TRBJ2-3, with D possibly being TRBD2 (6 bases). The CDR3 extends over 13 amino acids. Per the germline V gene, CDR1 is SGHAT and CDR2 is FQNNGV. The V end was cut by 5 bases, the J end by 4 bases, with 10 bases between. The CDR3 nucleotides are TGTGCCAGCAGCCAGGGAGGTCCAGATACGCAGTATTTT. Translated, it gives CASSQGGPDTQYF.

This clone occurred a few times. The rearrangement links TRBV6-6 to TRBJ1-1; D perhaps matches TRBD1 (5 bases). The germline V gene encodes CDR1 MNHNY and CDR2 SVGAGI (reference sequence). The V end was cut by 0 bases, the J end by 0 bases, with 8 bases between. The CDR3 totals 15 residues. DNA of the CDR3: TGTGCCAGCAGTTACTCTGGGGGGATGAACACTGAAGCTTTCTTT. Translation: CASSYSGGMNTEAFF.

In its sample, this clone was seen a few times. The rearrangement uses TRBV5-1 and TRBJ2-1, with 7 bases fitting TRBD2. Germline CDR1 reads SGHRS; CDR2 reads YFSETQ. CDR3 length equals 14 residues. The V and J ends lost 4 bases and 10 bases, in that order; junction bases with no gene match: 11. DNA of the CDR3: TGCGCCAGCAGCAACAAGACTAGCACTCGCGAGCAGTTCTTC. Its protein is CASSNKTSTREQFF.